These 9 T cell receptor beta chains share one sample of origin, sequenced in a study of T cell repertoires in cytomegalovirus infection. TCRdb ran MiXCR on the reads and lists one entry per CDR3 protein. Altogether 400,000 to 550,000 distinct CDR3 sequences are present, approximately 11% being singletons, with the ten largest covering 10%. The sample consisted of PBMCs. The receptors derive from a human donor in good health (CMV status not recorded). Some clones in this sample may be carry-over from other donors' samples.

This clonotype was counted many times. The chain couples TRBV5-4 to TRBJ2-3; D is uncertain. CDR3 length: 12 residues. V gave up 4 bases and J gave up 4 bases, with 7 bases separating them. Germline lookup yields CDR1 SGHNT and CDR2 YYREEE (reference sequence). The CDR3: CASSISSDTQYF. Written as DNA, the CDR3 is TGTGCCAGCAGCATATCGTCAGATACGCAGTATTTT.

This clonotype came up many times. The chain is built from TRBV24-1 and TRBJ2-1; a weak D match, TRBD1 (5 bases). Germline V gives CDR1 KGHDR, CDR2 SFDVKD. CDR3 size: 15 residues. Trimming took 4 bases from V and 7 from J, leaving 16 bases between them. CDR3 DNA: TGTGCCACCAGTGACCCAGGACACGGTGGAAATGAGCAGTTCTTC. Translation: CATSDPGHGGNEQFF.

This clonotype was seen repeatedly, ten times or more. J is TRBJ1-2 and V is TRBV28; D not certain. Trimming shortened V by 6 bases and J by 3 bases, and 17 bases separated the two germline ends. The CDR3 has 15 amino acids. Germline-derived CDR1 and CDR2 are MDHEN and SYDVKM. CDR3 loop: CASRRNQAGYYGYTF. The CDR3 DNA reads as TGTGCCAGCAGGCGGAATCAGGCAGGATACTATGGCTACACCTTC.

This clonotype was picked up many times. The chain joins TRBV10-3 to TRBJ2-7; 9 bases match TRBD1. From germline, CDR1 is ENHRY and CDR2 SYGVKD. V lost 6 bases and J lost 5; bases outside the gene matches: 5. The CDR3 is 13 amino acids. For the CDR3, the DNA is TGTGCCATCAGCGGGACAGGGAAGGACGAGCAGTACTTC. It translates to CAISGTGKDEQYF.

This clonotype was seen at least ten times. This chain links TRBV7-2 with TRBJ2-3; D remains ambiguous. V gave up 1 base and J gave up 1 base, with 12 bases separating them. Germline CDR1 is SGHTA and CDR2 is FQGNSA. The CDR3 contains 16 residues. CDR3 sequence reads: CASSLGAMAGTDTQYF. The CDR3 coding sequence is TGTGCCAGCAGCTTAGGTGCCATGGCAGGCACAGATACGCAGTATTTT.

There are many counts of this clonotype. The V and J genes are TRBV7-3 and TRBJ2-3, with 7 bases aligning to TRBD1. Germline V gene sequence: CDR1 SGHTA, CDR2 FQGTGA. CDR3 length: 15 residues. J was trimmed by 2 bases and V by 3 bases; bases with no gene match: 5. As DNA, the CDR3 is TGTGCCAGCAGCTTTGGGACAGACATCACAGATACGCAGTATTTT. This encodes CASSFGTDITDTQYF.

In its sample, this clonotype was seen many times. The CDR3 sequence is CSVEERTAPYEQYF. The CDR3 nucleotides read TGCAGCGTTGAAGAGCGGACAGCCCCCTACGAGCAGTACTTC. V and J are TRBV29-1 and TRBJ2-7; possible D gene TRBD1, 6 bases. Trimming removed 0 bases from V and 2 bases from J, with 11 bases in between. The CDR3 is 14 amino acids. Looked up from germline, CDR1 is SQVTM and CDR2 is ANQGSEA.

This clonotype showed up many times. V is TRBV20-1 and J is TRBJ2-5; D may be TRBD2 (6 bases). Germline V lookup: CDR1 DFQATT, CDR2 SNEGSKA (reference sequence). Trimming stripped 7 bases from V and 4 bases from J, with 13 bases between. The CDR3 runs to 12 residues. CDR3: CSGRGARETQYF. The CDR3 DNA reads TGCAGTGGTCGCGGGGCACGAGAGACCCAGTACTTC.

This clonotype was observed at least ten times. This rearrangement joins TRBV4-1 to TRBJ2-1, with D possibly being TRBD1 (6 bases). Deletions cut 4 bases from V and 8 bases from J, with 24 bases between. Looked up from germline, CDR1 is MGHRA and CDR2 is YSYEKL. The CDR3 is 17 amino acids. The CDR3 DNA reads TGCGCCAGCAGCCGAGGACCGACCAGGGGCCCGTTCGATGAGCAGTTCTTC. Amino acid sequence: CASSRGPTRGPFDEQFF.